This TCR beta chain was identified during a study of cytomegalovirus exposure and HLA in healthy donors. Study-wide findings and caveats: Reports indicate that TCR beta sequences accurately predicted the HLA-A and HLA-B alleles of most subjects.

At collection, donors were nominally healthy, but unrecorded immune exposures were probable. Concerning this clone itself: Its antigen is currently unknown.

PCR used 60 Vbeta primers and 13 Jbeta primers. Assay: immunoSEQ multiplex PCR; the TCRdb copy retains only in-frame clones and omits some. This table holds approximately 150,000 clones, around 86% found once. The specimen sequenced was PBMCs. The sequence was collected from a woman younger than 45 in good health and CMV-seronegative.

The CDR3 sequence: CASSDEPPYGYTF. The CDR3 nucleotides read TGTGCCAGCAGCGACGAGCCCCCATATGGCTACACCTTC. The J gene is TRBJ1-2, the V gene TRBV9; D remains ambiguous. The CDR3 has 13 amino acids. From germline, CDR1 is SGDLS and CDR2 YYNGEE. With 3 bases removed from V and 5 bases from J, the gap between germline ends came to 11 bases.